This T cell receptor beta chain was sequenced during a study of blood T cells in healthy people across ages. Germline CDR1 reads LNHNV; CDR2 reads YYDKDF (reference sequence). V lost 4 bases, J lost 4 bases, and 9 bases lay in between. The CDR3 consists of 13 residues. In regard to this clonotype: Antigen unknown.

Study observations and caveats: Diversity figures derived from one million T cells were judged to underestimate the true value. Naive CD4+ cell counts and diversity both ran higher in long-lived than in aged donors.

Every sample had a minimum of 6.5 million PBMCs isolated. Next came a second PCR, run for about 6 to 12 cycles, which used a sample-barcoded 5' primer along with a J-beta primer mix. Individual samples furnished no less than 3 million CDR3-containing paired-end reads apiece. TCRdb re-called the 5' RACE reads with MiXCR, one entry per CDR3 protein. The sample records some 1.4 million distinct CDR3 sequences, 42% being singletons. Input material: blood. This sequence was found in a woman aged 18-29 years in good health. The chain employs TRBV15 and TRBJ2-3; no clear D gene. DNA of the CDR3: TGTGCCACCAGCATCCCAATGGCAGATACGCAGTATTTT. Translating it yields CATSIPMADTQYF. Filled out from reference TRBV15 and TRBJ2-3, the complete variable domain reads DAMVIQNPRYQVTQFGKPVTLSCSQTLNHNVMYWYQQKSSQAPKLLFHYYDKDFNNEADTPDNFQSRRPNTSFCFLDIRSPGLGDTAMYLCATSIPMADTQYFGPGTRLTVL.